This T cell receptor (beta chain) was sequenced for a study of T cell responses to AZD1222 COVID-19 vaccine. The overall study: Second-dose timings of about 4 or about 12 weeks were pooled.

Study-wide points: White British people made up most donors, females outnumbered males, and clonal diversity was possibly underestimated. The reported proportion of spike-specific TCRs targeting unmutated variant regions was nearly half.

The sample holds one count of this clone. Its target is not known. Assay used: immunoSEQ multiplex PCR; TCRdb lists only in-frame clones, some missing. The repertoire includes 100,000 to 150,000 clones, 70% to 90% of them detected once, and around 6.2% sits in the top ten. Germline values: CDR1 MNHNS, CDR2 SASEGT. CDR3 length: 19 residues. The V segment lost 4 bases and the J segment 6 bases; nucleotides outside the gene matches: 17. This receptor was identified in an adult in good health. This rearrangement joins TRBV6-1 to TRBJ2-3; 12 bases align to TRBD2. Sequencing used peripheral blood, obtained on day 0 of AZD1222 vaccination. The CDR3 here is CASSVGGLAGSNRKDTQYF. DNA for the CDR3: TGTGCCAGCAGTGTGGGGGGACTAGCGGGTTCCAACCGAAAGGATACGCAGTATTTT.